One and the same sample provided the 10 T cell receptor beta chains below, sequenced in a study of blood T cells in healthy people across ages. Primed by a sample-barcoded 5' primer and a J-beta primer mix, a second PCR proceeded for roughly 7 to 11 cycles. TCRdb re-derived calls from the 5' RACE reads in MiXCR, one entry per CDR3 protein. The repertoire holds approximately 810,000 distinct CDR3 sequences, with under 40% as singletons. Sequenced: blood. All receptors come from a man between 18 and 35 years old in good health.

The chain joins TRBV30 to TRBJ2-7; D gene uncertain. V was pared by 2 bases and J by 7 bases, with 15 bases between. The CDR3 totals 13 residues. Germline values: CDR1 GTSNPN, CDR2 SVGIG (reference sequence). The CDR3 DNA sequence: TGTGCCTGGAGTTCGGACGCCCGGCGGGAGCAGTACTTC. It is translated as CAWSSDARREQYF.

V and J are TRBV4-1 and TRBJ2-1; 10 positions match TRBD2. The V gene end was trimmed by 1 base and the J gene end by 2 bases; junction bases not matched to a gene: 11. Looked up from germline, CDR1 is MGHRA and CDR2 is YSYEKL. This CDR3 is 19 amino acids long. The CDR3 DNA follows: TGCGCCAGCAGCCAAGTCGAGAGCGGGGGGGCGGGACCCTACAATGAGCAGTTCTTC. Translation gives CASSQVESGGAGPYNEQFF.

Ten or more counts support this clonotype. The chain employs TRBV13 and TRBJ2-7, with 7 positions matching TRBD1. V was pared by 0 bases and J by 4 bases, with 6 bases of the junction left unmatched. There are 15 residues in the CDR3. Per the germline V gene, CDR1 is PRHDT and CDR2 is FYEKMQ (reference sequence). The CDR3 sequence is CASSLGRDRPYEQYF. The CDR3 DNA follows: TGTGCCAGCAGCTTAGGCCGGGACAGACCTTACGAGCAGTACTTC. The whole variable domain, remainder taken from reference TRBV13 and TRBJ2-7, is AAGVIQSPRHLIKEKRETATLKCYPIPRHDTVYWYQQGPGQDPQFLISFYEKMQSDKGSIPDRFSAQQFSDYHSELNMSSLELGDSALYFCASSLGRDRPYEQYFGPGTRLTVT.

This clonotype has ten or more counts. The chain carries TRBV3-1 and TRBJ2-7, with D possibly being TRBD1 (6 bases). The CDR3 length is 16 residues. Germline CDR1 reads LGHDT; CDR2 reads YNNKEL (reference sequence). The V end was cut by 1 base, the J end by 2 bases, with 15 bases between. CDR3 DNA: TGTGCCAGCAGCCAAGTTAAAGGGGGACCTACCTACGAGCAGTACTTC. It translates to CASSQVKGGPTYEQYF.

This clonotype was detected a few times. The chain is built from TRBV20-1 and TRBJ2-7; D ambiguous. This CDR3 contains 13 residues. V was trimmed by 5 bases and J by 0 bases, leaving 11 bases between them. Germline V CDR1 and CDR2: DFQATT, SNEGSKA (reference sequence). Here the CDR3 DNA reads TGCAGTGCTCCGGCCCCAAACTCCTACGAGCAGTACTTC. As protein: CSAPAPNSYEQYF.

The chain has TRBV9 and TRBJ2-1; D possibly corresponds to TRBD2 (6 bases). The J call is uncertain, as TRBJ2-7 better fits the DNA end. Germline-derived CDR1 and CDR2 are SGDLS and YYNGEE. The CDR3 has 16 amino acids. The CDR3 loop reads CASSVWSTGEYNEQYF. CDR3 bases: TGTGCCAGCAGCGTATGGTCAACGGGGGAATACAATGAGCAGTACTTC.

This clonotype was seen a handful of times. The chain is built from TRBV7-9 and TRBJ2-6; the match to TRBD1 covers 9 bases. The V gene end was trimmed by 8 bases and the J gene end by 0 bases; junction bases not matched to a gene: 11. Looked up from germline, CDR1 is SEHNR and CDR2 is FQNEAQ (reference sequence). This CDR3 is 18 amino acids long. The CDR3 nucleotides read TGTGCCAGCGGAACCCCGGGACAGGGACTCTCTGGGGCCAACGTCCTGACTTTC. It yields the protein CASGTPGQGLSGANVLTF.

Here the CDR3 reads CASSQRTGGGGDYTF. Written as DNA, the CDR3 is TGTGCCAGCAGCCAAAGGACAGGGGGCGGAGGAGACTACACCTTC. The chain links TRBV7-6 to TRBJ1-2; 11 bases are a match to TRBD1. Germline V gene data show CDR1 as SGHVS and CDR2 as FNYEAQ. This CDR3 comprises 15 residues. Germline trimming cut 5 bases from V and 10 bases from J; bases unmatched to any gene: 12. Variable domain in full (rest from reference TRBV7-6 and TRBJ1-2): GAGVSQSPRYKVTKRGQDVALRCDPISGHVSLYWYRQALGQGPEFLTYFNYEAQQDKSGLPNDRFSAERPEGSISTLTIQRTEQRDSAMYRCASSQRTGGGGDYTFGSGTRLTVV.

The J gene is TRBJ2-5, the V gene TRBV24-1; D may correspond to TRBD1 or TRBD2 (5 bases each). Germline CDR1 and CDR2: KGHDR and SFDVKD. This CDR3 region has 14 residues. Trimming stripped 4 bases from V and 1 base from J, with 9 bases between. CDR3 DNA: TGTGCCACCAGTGAACCCGGGACCCAAGAGACCCAGTACTTC. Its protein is CATSEPGTQETQYF.

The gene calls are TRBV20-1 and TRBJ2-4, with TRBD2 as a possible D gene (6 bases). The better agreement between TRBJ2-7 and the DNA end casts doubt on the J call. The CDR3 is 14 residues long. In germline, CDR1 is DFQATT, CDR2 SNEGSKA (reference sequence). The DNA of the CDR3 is TGCAGTGCTCTCGATGGCGGGGTTCCCTACGAGCAGTACTTC. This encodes CSALDGGVPYEQYF.